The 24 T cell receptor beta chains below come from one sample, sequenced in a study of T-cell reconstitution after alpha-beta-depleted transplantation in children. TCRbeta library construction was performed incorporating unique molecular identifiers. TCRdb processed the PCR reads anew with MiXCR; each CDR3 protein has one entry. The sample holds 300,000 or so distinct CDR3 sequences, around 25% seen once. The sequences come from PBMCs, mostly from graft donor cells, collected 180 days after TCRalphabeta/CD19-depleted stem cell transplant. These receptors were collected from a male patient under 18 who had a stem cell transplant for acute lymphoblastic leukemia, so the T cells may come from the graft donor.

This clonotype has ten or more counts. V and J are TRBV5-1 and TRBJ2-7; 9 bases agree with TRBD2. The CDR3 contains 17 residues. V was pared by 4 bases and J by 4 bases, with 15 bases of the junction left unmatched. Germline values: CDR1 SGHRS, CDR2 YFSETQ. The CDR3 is CASSLVGILAGRYEQYF. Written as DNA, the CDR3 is TGCGCCAGCAGCCTAGTTGGGATCCTAGCGGGAAGATACGAGCAGTACTTC.

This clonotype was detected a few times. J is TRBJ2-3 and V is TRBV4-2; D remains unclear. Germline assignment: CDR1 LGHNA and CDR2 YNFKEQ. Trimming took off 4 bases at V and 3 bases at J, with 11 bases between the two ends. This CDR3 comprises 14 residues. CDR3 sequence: CASSRSPGTDTQYF. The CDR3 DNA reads TGTGCCAGCAGCCGCTCCCCCGGGACAGATACGCAGTATTTT.

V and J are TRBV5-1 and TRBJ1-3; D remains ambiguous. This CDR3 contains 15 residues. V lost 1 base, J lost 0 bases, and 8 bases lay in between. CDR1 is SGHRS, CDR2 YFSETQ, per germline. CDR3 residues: CASSLPGLSGNTIYF. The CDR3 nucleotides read TGCGCCAGCAGCTTGCCCGGGCTCTCTGGAAACACCATATATTTT.

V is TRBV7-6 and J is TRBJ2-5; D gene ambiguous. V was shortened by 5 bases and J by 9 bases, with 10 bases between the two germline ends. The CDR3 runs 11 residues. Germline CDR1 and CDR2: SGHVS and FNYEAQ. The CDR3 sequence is CASSLDWPQYF. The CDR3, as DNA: TGTGCCAGCAGCCTCGACTGGCCCCAGTACTTC.

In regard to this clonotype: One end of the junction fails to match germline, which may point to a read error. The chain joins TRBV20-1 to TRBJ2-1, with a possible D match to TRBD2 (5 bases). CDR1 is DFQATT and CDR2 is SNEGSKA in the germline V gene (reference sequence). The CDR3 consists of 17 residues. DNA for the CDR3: TGCAGTGCTAGAGATTCGGCAATAGCGAGCTCCTGCAATGAGCAGTTCTTC. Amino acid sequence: CSARDSAIASSCNEQFF.

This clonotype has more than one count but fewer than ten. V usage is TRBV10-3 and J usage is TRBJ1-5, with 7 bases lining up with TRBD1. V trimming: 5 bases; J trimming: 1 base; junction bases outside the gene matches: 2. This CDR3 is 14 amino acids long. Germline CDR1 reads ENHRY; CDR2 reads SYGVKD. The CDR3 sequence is CAISRQGSNQPQHF. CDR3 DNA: TGTGCCATCAGTCGACAGGGAAGCAATCAGCCCCAGCATTTT.

Here the CDR3 DNA reads TGTGCCAGCAGCGTACGGGGACGGGAAGAGACCCAGTACTTC. Translated: CASSVRGREETQYF. This chain links TRBV9 with TRBJ2-5, with D possibly called TRBD1 or TRBD2 (5 bases each). The CDR3 extends over 14 amino acids. Germline V lookup: CDR1 SGDLS, CDR2 YYNGEE. The germline V and J ends were trimmed by 1 base and 3 bases, with 10 bases remaining between them.

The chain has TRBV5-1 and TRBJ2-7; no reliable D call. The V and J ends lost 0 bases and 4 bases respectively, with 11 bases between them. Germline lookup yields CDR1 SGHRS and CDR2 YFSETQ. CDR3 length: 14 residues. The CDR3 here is CASSLVATLYEQYF. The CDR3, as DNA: TGCGCCAGCAGCTTGGTCGCCACCCTGTACGAGCAGTACTTC.

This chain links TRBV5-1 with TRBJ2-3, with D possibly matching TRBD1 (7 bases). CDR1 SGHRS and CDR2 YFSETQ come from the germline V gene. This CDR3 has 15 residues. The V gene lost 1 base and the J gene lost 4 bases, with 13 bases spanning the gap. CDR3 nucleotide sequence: TGCGCCAGCAGCTTGCGGGAGAGGGGGCCAGATACGCAGTATTTT. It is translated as CASSLRERGPDTQYF. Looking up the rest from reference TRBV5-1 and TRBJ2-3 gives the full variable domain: KAGVTQTPRYLIKTRGQQVTLSCSPISGHRSVSWYQQTPGQGLQFLFEYFSETQRNKGNFPGRFSGRQFSNSRSEMNVSTLELGDSALYLCASSLRERGPDTQYFGPGTRLTVL.

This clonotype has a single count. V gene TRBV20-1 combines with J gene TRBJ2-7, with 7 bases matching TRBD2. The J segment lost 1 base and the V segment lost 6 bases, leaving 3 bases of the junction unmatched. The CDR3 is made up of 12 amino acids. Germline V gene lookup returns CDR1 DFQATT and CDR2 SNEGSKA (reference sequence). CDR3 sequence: CSALSGSYEQYF. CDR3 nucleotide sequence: TGCAGTGCCCTTAGCGGGTCCTACGAGCAGTACTTC.

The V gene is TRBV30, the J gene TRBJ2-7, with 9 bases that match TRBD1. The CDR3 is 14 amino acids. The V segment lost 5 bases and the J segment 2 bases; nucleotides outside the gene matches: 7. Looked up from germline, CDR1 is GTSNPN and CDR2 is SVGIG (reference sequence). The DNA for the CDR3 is TGTGCCTGGCTACGGGACAGGGAAACCTACGAGCAGTACTTC. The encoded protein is CAWLRDRETYEQYF. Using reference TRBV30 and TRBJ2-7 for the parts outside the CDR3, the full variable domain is SQTIHQWPATLVQPVGSPLSLECTVEGTSNPNLYWYRQAAGRGLQLLFYSVGIGQISSEVPQNLSASRPQDRQFILSSKKLLLSDSGFYLCAWLRDRETYEQYFGPGTRLTVT.

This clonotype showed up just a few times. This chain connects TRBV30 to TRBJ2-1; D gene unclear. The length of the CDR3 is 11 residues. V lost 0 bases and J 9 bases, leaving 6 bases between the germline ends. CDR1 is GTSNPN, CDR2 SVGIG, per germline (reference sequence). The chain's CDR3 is CAWSVASEQFF. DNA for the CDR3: TGTGCCTGGAGTGTAGCTTCTGAGCAGTTCTTC.

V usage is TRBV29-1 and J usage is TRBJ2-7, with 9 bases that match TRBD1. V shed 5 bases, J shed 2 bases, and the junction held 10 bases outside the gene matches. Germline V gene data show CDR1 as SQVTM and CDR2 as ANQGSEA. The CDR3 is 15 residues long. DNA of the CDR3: TGCAGCGTTACCCGTGTGACAGGGGGTCCCTACGAGCAGTACTTC. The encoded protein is CSVTRVTGGPYEQYF.

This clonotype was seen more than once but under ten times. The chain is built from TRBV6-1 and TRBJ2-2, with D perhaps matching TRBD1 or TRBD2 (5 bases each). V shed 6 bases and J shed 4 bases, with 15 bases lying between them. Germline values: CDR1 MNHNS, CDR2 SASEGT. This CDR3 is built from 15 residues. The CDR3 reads CASSRGVMITGELFF. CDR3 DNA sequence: TGTGCCAGCAGCAGAGGGGTTATGATCACCGGGGAGCTGTTTTTT.

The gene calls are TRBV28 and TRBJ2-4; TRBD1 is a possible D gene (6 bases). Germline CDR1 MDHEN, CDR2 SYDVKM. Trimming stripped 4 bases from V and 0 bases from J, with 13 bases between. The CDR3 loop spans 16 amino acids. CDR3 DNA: TGTGCCAGCAGTTCCCCGGGACATATAGCCAAAAACATTCAGTACTTC. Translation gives CASSSPGHIAKNIQYF.

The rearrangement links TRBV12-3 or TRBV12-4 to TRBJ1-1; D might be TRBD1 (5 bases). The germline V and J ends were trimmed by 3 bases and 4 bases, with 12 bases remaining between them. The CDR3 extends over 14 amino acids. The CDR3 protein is CASSFERGTTEAFF. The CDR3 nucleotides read TGTGCCAGCAGTTTTGAACGGGGGACCACTGAAGCTTTCTTT.

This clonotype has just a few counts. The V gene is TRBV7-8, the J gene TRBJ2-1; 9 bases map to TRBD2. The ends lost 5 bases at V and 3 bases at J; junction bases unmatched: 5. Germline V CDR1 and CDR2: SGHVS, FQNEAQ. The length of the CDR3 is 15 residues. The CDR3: CASSTLAGIYNEQFF. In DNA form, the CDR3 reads TGTGCCAGCAGCACTCTAGCGGGGATCTACAATGAGCAGTTCTTC. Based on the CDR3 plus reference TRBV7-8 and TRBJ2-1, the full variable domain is GAGVSQSPRYKVAKRGQDVALRCDPISGHVSLFWYQQALGQGPEFLTYFQNEAQLDKSGLPSDRFFAERPEGSVSTLKIQRTQQEDSAVYLCASSTLAGIYNEQFFGPGTRLTVL.

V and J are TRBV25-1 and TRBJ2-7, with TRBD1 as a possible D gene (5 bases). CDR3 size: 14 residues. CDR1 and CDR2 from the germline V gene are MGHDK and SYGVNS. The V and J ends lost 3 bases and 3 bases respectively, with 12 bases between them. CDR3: CASSEGQGVYEQYF. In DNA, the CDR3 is TGTGCCAGCAGTGAGGGGCAGGGCGTCTACGAGCAGTACTTC.

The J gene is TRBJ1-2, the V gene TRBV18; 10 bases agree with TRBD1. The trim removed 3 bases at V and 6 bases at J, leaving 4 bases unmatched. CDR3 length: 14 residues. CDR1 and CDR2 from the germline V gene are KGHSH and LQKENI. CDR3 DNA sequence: TGTGCCAGCTCACCCCGACAGGGGGCTGATGGCTACACCTTC. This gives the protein CASSPRQGADGYTF.

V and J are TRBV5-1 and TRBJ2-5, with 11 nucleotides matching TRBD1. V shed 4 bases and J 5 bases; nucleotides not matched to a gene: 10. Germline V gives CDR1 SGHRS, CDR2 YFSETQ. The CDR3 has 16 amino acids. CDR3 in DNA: TGCGCCAGCAGCCGCTTGGCGGGACAGGGGGACGAGACCCAGTACTTC. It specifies CASSRLAGQGDETQYF.

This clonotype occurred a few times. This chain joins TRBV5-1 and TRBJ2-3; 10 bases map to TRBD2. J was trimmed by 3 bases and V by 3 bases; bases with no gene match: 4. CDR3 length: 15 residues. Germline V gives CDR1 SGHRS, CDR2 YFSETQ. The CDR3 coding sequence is TGCGCCAGCAGCTCACAGACTAGCGGGACAGATACGCAGTATTTT. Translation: CASSSQTSGTDTQYF. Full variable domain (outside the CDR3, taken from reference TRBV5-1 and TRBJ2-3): KAGVTQTPRYLIKTRGQQVTLSCSPISGHRSVSWYQQTPGQGLQFLFEYFSETQRNKGNFPGRFSGRQFSNSRSEMNVSTLELGDSALYLCASSSQTSGTDTQYFGPGTRLTVL.

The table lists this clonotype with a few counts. The CDR3 spells CASSPNPGLAGLTDTQYF. The CDR3 nucleotides read TGTGCCAGCAGCCCAAATCCGGGACTAGCGGGTCTCACAGATACGCAGTATTTT. The chain links TRBV7-3 to TRBJ2-3, with 12 bases that match TRBD2. CDR1 and CDR2 from the germline V gene are SGHTA and FQGTGA. The V segment lost 5 bases and the J segment 2 bases; nucleotides outside the gene matches: 11. This CDR3 has 18 residues.

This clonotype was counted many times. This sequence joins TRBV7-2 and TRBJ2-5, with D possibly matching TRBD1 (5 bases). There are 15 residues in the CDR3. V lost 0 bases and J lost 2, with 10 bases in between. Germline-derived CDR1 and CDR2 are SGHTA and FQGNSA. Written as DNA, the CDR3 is TGTGCCAGCAGCTTAGCTATGACAGTTCAAGAGACCCAGTACTTC. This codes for CASSLAMTVQETQYF.

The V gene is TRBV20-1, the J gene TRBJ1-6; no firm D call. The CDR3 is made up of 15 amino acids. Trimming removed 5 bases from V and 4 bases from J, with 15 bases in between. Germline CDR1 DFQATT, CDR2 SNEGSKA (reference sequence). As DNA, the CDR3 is TGCAGTGCTTCTACCCCGGGCTCATATAATTCACCCCTCCACTTT. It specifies CSASTPGSYNSPLHF.